Listed here are 11 T cell receptor beta chains from one sample, sequenced in a study of shared clonotypes between healthy human individuals (dated by TCRdb to the early 2020s). The library came from the immunoSEQ multiplex PCR assay. The immuneACCESS repertoire file appears here via TCRdb, limited to in-frame rearrangements. These files lack a portion of the clones; in checked studies, under half of the deficit traces to unresolved V genes, and the cause of the others is not known. The sample yields approximately 480,000 clones; about 79% were counted once. The leading ten clones occupy around 12% of the sample. Sequencing input: PBMCs. Receptors originate from a middle-aged woman in good health. Some clones in this sample may be carry-over from other donors' samples.

The chain combines TRBV10-2 with TRBJ1-2; possible D gene TRBD1, 6 bases. Germline V CDR1 and CDR2: WSHSY, SAAADI. This CDR3 spans 13 amino acids. V lost 3 bases and J lost 2, with 7 bases in between. The DNA for the CDR3 is TGCGCCAGCAGTGACAGGGGAAACTATGGCTACACCTTC. Translation: CASSDRGNYGYTF.

The chain joins TRBV28 to TRBJ1-4; 8 positions agree with TRBD1. In germline, CDR1 is MDHEN, CDR2 SYDVKM. V lost 6 bases and J lost 2; bases outside the gene matches: 11. The CDR3 contains 17 residues. The CDR3 nucleotides are TGTGCCAGCAGGGACTTGGACAGGGAAGGGACTAATGAAAAACTGTTTTTT. Translating gives CASRDLDREGTNEKLFF.

The rearrangement uses TRBV9 and TRBJ2-3; D is uncertain. Trimming left V 7 bases short and J 0 bases short, with 15 bases between. Germline lookup yields CDR1 SGDLS and CDR2 YYNGEE. The CDR3 runs to 15 residues. Here the CDR3 DNA reads TGTGCCAGCGGTCGAGCACCGGGCAGCACAGATACGCAGTATTTT. Translated: CASGRAPGSTDTQYF.

The chain uses TRBV18 and TRBJ1-1, with a weak D call TRBD1 (6 bases). Germline values: CDR1 KGHSH, CDR2 LQKENI. V was clipped by 1 base and J by 3 bases, with 15 bases between them. The CDR3 totals 16 residues. This CDR3 is CASSPQGHLTDTEAFF. DNA of the CDR3: TGTGCCAGCTCACCACAGGGACATCTCACGGACACTGAAGCTTTCTTT.

This clone was recorded at least ten times. The rearrangement joins TRBV2 to TRBJ1-1, with D possibly being TRBD1 (5 bases). Germline CDR1 and CDR2: SNHLY and FYNNEI. Trimming shortened V by 8 bases and J by 7 bases, and 26 bases separated the two germline ends. The CDR3 contains 16 residues. For the CDR3, the DNA is TGTGCCAGCCATGGGGTTCTTGGGCAGGGTCGAGGTGAAGCTTTCTTT. This encodes CASHGVLGQGRGEAFF.

This clone was counted between two and nine times. The gene calls are TRBV7-8 and TRBJ2-7; perhaps TRBD1 as D (6 bases). This CDR3 contains 14 residues. With 1 base removed from V and 7 bases from J, the gap between germline ends came to 14 bases. The germline CDR1 and CDR2 sequences are SGHVS and FQNEAQ. CDR3 nucleotide sequence: TGTGCCAGCAGCTTAGTTGGCCCAACAGGGGAGCAGTACTTC. Translation gives CASSLVGPTGEQYF.

The chain recombines TRBV5-6 with TRBJ2-7, with D unclear. The CDR3 covers 13 residues. The germline V gene has CDR1 SGHDT and CDR2 YYEEEE. V lost 0 bases, J lost 4 bases, and 8 bases lay in between. CDR3 region: CASSLARGYEQYF. DNA of the CDR3: TGTGCCAGCAGCTTGGCCAGAGGTTACGAGCAGTACTTC.

This chain uses TRBV30 with TRBJ2-1; TRBD2 matches 7 bases. Trimming at V came to 6 bases and at J to 4 bases, leaving 6 bases not matched to a gene. CDR1 is GTSNPN, CDR2 SVGIG, per germline (reference sequence). CDR3 size: 13 residues. The CDR3 nucleotides are TGTGCCTGCCTAGCGGAGATATACAATGAGCAGTTCTTC. Protein sequence: CACLAEIYNEQFF.

This clone was recorded only once. The chain has TRBV5-1 and TRBJ2-5; 8 nucleotides align to TRBD1. V lost 4 bases to trimming and J lost 3 bases; unmatched junction nucleotides: 5. Germline-derived CDR1 and CDR2 are SGHRS and YFSETQ. CDR3 length: 14 residues. The CDR3 DNA follows: TGCGCCAGCAGCCATGGACAGGGAGAAGAGACCCAGTACTTC. It is translated as CASSHGQGEETQYF.

The chain links TRBV9 to TRBJ1-2; perhaps TRBD1 as D (6 bases). The germline V and J ends were trimmed by 6 bases and 6 bases, with 18 bases remaining between them. Germline V gives CDR1 SGDLS, CDR2 YYNGEE. This CDR3 has 14 amino acids. The CDR3 is CASTRTPGVDGYTF. CDR3 sequence (DNA): TGTGCCAGCACCCGCACCCCAGGGGTCGATGGCTACACCTTC.

This chain links TRBV5-4 with TRBJ2-3; 11 nucleotides agree with TRBD2. The CDR3 extends over 19 amino acids. V trimming: 4 bases; J trimming: 0 bases; junction bases outside the gene matches: 13. The germline CDR1 and CDR2 sequences are SGHNT and YYREEE (reference sequence). The CDR3 loop is CASSAPGLAVHSSTDTQYF. The CDR3 nucleotides read TGTGCCAGCAGCGCTCCGGGACTAGCGGTACATTCAAGCACAGATACGCAGTATTTT.